This T cell receptor (beta chain) was observed in a study of response to subunit inactivated influenza vaccine. This clonotype was observed a few times. Via MiXCR, TCRdb re-called the RT-PCR reads, giving one row per CDR3 protein. Among around 530,000 distinct CDR3 sequences listed, 16% were seen once. This receptor was identified in a man in his fifties or sixties who received an inactivated influenza vaccine. The sample consisted of CD4+ T cells sorted from PBMCs, taken less than 30 months after vaccination.

The CDR3 nucleotides read TGCGCCAGCAGCTGGCAGGGGGATCAGCCCCAGCATTTT. The encoded protein is CASSWQGDQPQHF. This sequence joins TRBV5-1 and TRBJ1-5; TRBD1 matches 7 bases. The CDR3 has 13 amino acids. Germline V gene lookup returns CDR1 SGHRS and CDR2 YFSETQ. V gave up 3 bases and J gave up 5 bases; unmatched junction bases: 2. The whole variable domain, filled in from reference TRBV5-1 and TRBJ1-5, reads KAGVTQTPRYLIKTRGQQVTLSCSPISGHRSVSWYQQTPGQGLQFLFEYFSETQRNKGNFPGRFSGRQFSNSRSEMNVSTLELGDSALYLCASSWQGDQPQHFGDGTRLSIL.